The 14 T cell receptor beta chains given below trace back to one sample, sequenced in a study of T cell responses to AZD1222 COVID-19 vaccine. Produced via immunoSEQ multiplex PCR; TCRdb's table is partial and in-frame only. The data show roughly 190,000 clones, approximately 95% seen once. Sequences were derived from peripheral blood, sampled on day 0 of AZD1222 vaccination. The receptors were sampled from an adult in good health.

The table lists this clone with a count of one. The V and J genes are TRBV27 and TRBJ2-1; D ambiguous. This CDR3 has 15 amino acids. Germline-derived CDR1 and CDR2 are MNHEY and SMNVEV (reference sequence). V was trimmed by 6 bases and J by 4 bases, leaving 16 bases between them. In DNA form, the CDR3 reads TGTGCCAGCAGCCTAAGGTTAGGCCTTTACAATGAGCAGTTCTTC. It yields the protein CASSLRLGLYNEQFF.

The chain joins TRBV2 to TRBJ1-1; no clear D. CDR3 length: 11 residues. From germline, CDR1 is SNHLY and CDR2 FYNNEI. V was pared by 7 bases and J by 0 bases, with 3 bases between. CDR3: CASNMNTEAFF. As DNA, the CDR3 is TGTGCCAGCAATATGAACACTGAAGCTTTCTTT.

The CDR3 here is CASSDIGAGGYEQYF. CDR3 coding DNA: TGTGCCAGCAGTGATATAGGGGCAGGGGGCTACGAGCAGTACTTC. The chain recombines TRBV6-1 with TRBJ2-7; 7 bases fit TRBD1. V was pared by 3 bases and J by 3 bases, with 8 bases of the junction left unmatched. Germline V lookup: CDR1 MNHNS, CDR2 SASEGT. The CDR3 is 15 amino acids.

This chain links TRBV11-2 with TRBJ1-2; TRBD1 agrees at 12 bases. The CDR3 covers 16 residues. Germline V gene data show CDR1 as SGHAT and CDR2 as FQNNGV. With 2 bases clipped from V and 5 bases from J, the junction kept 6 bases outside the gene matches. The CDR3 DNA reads TGTGCCAGCAGCTTAACCTCGGGACAGGGGGCGTATGGCTACACCTTC. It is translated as CASSLTSGQGAYGYTF.

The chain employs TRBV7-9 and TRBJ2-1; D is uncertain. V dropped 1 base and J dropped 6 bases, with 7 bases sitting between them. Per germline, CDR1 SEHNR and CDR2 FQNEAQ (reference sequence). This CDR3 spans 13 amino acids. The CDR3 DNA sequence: TGTGCCAGCAGCTTAGTGGGTTCCAATGAGCAGTTCTTC. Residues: CASSLVGSNEQFF.

CDR3 nucleotides: TGTGCCAGCAGCTTAGGACTAGCGGGAGTCGAGCAGTACTTC. Its translation: CASSLGLAGVEQYF. The rearrangement joins TRBV11-2 to TRBJ2-7, with 12 bases lining up with TRBD2. The V gene end was trimmed by 1 base and the J gene end by 6 bases; junction bases not matched to a gene: 1. CDR1 SGHAT and CDR2 FQNNGV come from the germline V gene. The CDR3 is 14 residues long.

This CDR3 is CASSSPTQGAKNIQYF. The DNA of the CDR3 is TGTGCCAGCAGCTCACCAACACAGGGTGCCAAAAACATTCAGTACTTC. The gene calls are TRBV5-4 and TRBJ2-4; tentatively, D is TRBD1 (6 bases). Germline CDR1 is SGHNT and CDR2 is YYREEE (reference sequence). The CDR3 contains 16 residues. Trimming shortened V by 3 bases and J by 1 base, and 14 bases separated the two germline ends. Filled out from reference TRBV5-4 and TRBJ2-4, the complete variable domain reads ETGVTQSPTHLIKTRGQQVTLRCSSQSGHNTVSWYQQALGQGPQFIFQYYREEENGRGNFPPRFSGLQFPNYSSELNVNALELDDSALYLCASSSPTQGAKNIQYFGAGTRLSVL.

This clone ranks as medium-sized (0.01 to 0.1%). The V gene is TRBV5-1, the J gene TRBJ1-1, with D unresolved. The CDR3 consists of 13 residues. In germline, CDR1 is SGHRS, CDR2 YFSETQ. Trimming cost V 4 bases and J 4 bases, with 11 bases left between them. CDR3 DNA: TGCGCCAGCAGCGCTAACTGGGGCACTGAAGCTTTCTTT. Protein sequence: CASSANWGTEAFF. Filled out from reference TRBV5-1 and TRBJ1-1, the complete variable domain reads KAGVTQTPRYLIKTRGQQVTLSCSPISGHRSVSWYQQTPGQGLQFLFEYFSETQRNKGNFPGRFSGRQFSNSRSEMNVSTLELGDSALYLCASSANWGTEAFFGQGTRLTVV.

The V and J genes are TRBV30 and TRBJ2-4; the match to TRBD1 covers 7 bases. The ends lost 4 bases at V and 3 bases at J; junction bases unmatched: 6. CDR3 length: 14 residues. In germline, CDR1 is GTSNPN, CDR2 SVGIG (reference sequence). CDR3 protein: CAWNRGLDKNIQYF. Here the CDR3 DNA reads TGTGCCTGGAACAGGGGTCTTGACAAAAACATTCAGTACTTC.

CDR3 amino acids: CASSYSIGVLGYTF. The DNA for the CDR3 is TGTGCCAGCAGTTACTCGATAGGGGTTCTTGGCTACACCTTC. This sequence joins TRBV6-5 and TRBJ1-2, with a weak D call TRBD1 (5 bases). Germline V gene sequence: CDR1 MNHEY, CDR2 SVGAGI. V was clipped by 0 bases and J by 7 bases, with 12 bases between them. This CDR3 spans 14 amino acids.

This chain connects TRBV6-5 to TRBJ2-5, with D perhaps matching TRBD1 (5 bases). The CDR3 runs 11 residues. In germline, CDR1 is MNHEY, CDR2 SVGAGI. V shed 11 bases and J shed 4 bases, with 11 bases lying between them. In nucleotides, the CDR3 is TGTGCCGGGGCCGTCAGAGAGACCCAGTACTTC. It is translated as CAGAVRETQYF.

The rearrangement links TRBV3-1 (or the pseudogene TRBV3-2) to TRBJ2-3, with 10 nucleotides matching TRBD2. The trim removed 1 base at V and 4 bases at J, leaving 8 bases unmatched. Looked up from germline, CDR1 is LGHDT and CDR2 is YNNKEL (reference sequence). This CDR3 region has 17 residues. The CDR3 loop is CASSQGPAGGNPDTQYF. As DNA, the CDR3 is TGTGCCAGCAGCCAAGGTCCAGCGGGGGGGAATCCAGATACGCAGTATTTT.

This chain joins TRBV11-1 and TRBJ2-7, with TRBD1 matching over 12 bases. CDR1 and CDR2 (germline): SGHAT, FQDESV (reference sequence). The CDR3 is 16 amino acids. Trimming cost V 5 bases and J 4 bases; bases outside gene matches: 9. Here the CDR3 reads CASSPAGTGGLYEQYF. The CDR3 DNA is TGTGCCAGCAGCCCGGCCGGGACAGGGGGCCTATACGAGCAGTACTTC. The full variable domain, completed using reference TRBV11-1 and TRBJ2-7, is EAEVAQSPRYKITEKSQAVAFWCDPISGHATLYWYRQILGQGPELLVQFQDESVVDDSQLPKDRFSAERLKGVDSTLKIQPAELGDSAMYLCASSPAGTGGLYEQYFGPGTRLTVT.

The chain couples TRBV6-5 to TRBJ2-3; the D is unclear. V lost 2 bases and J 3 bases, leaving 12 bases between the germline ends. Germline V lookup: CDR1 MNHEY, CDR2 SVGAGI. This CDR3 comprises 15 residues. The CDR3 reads CASSYSILGTDTQYF. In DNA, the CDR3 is TGTGCCAGCAGTTACAGTATTCTGGGGACAGATACGCAGTATTTT.